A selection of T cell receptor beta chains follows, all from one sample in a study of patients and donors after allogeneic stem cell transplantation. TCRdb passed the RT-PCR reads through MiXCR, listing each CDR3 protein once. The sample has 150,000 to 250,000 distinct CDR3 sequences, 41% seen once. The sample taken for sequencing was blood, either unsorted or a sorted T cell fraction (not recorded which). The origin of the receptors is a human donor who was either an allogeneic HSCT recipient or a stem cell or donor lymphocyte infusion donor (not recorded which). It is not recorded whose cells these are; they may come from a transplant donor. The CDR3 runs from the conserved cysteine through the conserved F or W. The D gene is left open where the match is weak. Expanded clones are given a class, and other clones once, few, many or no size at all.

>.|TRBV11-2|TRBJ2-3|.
CASSLDLTPVGRSTDTQYF
TGTGCCAGCAGCTTAGATCTAACCCCCGTAGGTCGTAGCACAGATACGCAGTATTTT
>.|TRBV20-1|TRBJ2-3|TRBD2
CSARGIGRATDTQYF
TGCAGTGCTAGAGGCATCGGGAGGGCCACAGATACGCAGTATTTT
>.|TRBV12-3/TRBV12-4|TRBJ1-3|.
CAGWGSGNTIYF
TGTGCCGGATGGGGCAGCGGAAACACCATATATTTT
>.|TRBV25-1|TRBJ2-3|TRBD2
CASSFGSGTSGTADTQYF
TGTGCCAGCAGCTTTGGATCCGGGACTAGCGGGACAGCAGATACGCAGTATTTT
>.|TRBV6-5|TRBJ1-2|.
CASSYSGGRGYTF
TGTGCCAGCAGTTACTCCGGGGGGCGAGGCTACACCTTC
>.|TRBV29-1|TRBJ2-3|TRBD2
CSVETSGSLSDTQYF
TGCAGCGTTGAGACTAGCGGGAGTCTGTCAGATACGCAGTATTTT
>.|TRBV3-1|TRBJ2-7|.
CASSQNRDEQYF
TGTGCCAGCAGCCAGAACAGGGACGAGCAGTACTTC
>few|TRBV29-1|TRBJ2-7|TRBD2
CSVAGTSGSNEQYF
TGCAGCGTTGCCGGGACTAGCGGGAGTAACGAGCAGTACTTC
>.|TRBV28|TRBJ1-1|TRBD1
CASSPDRGLGTEAFF
TGTGCCAGCAGTCCCGACAGGGGGCTCGGGACTGAAGCTTTCTTT
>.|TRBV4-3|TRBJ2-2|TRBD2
CASSQDRGGRTGELFF
TGCGCCAGCAGCCAAGATCGCGGGGGACGCACCGGGGAGCTGTTTTTT
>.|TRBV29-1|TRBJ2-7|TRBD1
CSVVRAEGTGTGGSYEQYF
TGCAGCGTTGTACGAGCGGAAGGAACCGGGACAGGGGGCTCCTACGAGCAGTACTTC
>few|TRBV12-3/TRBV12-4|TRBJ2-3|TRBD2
CASSHSGSTDTQYF
TGTGCCAGCAGTCATAGCGGGAGCACAGATACGCAGTATTTT
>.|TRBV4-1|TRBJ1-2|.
CASSPQDRAFPYGYTF
TGCGCCAGCAGCCCCCAGGACAGAGCATTTCCCTATGGCTACACCTTC
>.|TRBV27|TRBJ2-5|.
CASSLSLGRQETQYF
TGTGCCAGCAGTTTATCTCTGGGGCGACAAGAGACCCAGTACTTC
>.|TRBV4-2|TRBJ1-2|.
CASSQGRQHGYTF
TGTGCCAGCAGCCAAGGGCGCCAGCACGGCTACACCTTC
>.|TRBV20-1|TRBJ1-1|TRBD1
CSAKSWRATTGEDTEAFF
TGCAGTGCTAAGTCCTGGCGGGCTACGACAGGGGAGGACACTGAAGCTTTCTTT
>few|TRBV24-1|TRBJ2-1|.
CATSSRYNEQFF
TGTGCCACCAGTTCCCGTTACAATGAGCAGTTCTTC
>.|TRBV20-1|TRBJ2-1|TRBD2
CGLGEAGVDEQFF
TGCGGGCTAGGAGAAGCGGGAGTCGATGAGCAGTTCTTC
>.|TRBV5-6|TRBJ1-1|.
CASSGMPRKAFF
TGTGCCAGCAGCGGGATGCCTAGGAAAGCTTTCTTT
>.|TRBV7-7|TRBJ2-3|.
CASSPLGSTDTQYF
TGTGCCAGCAGCCCCCTGGGTAGCACAGATACGCAGTATTTT
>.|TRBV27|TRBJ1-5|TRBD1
CASSPSYSRDRNQPQHF
TGTGCCAGCAGTCCATCCTACTCCCGGGACAGGAATCAGCCCCAGCATTTT
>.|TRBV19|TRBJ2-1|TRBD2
CASSRLAGGHNEQFF
TGTGCCAGTAGCCGCCTAGCGGGAGGCCACAATGAGCAGTTCTTC
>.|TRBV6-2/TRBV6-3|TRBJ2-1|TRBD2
CASSYETSGSYEQFF
TGTGCCAGCAGTTACGAGACTAGCGGGAGCTATGAGCAGTTCTTC
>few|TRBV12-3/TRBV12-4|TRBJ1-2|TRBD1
CASSLSRDRGQNYGYTF
TGTGCCAGCAGCCTTAGTCGGGACAGGGGGCAGAACTATGGCTACACCTTC
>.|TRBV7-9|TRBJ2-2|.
CASSLAGRANTGELFF
TGTGCCAGCAGCTTGGCAGGACGCGCGAACACCGGGGAGCTGTTTTTT
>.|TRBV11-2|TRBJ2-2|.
CASSSLIKNTGELFF
TGTGCCAGCAGCTCCCTAATAAAAAACACCGGGGAGCTGTTTTTT
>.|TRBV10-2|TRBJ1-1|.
CASSARPGMNTEAFF
TGCGCCAGCAGTGCCCGTCCGGGGATGAACACTGAAGCTTTCTTT
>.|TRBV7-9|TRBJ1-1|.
CASSKVAGVTEAFF
TGTGCCAGCAGCAAGGTGGCGGGGGTGACTGAAGCTTTCTTT
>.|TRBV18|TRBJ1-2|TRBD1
CASSPPDRGNYGYTF
TGTGCCAGCTCACCACCTGACAGGGGGAACTATGGCTACACCTTC
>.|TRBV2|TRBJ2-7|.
CASSYNPTGSYEQYF
TGTGCCAGCAGCTATAATCCCACTGGGTCCTACGAGCAGTACTTC
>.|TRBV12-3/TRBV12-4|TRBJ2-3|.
CASSPHERVTTQYF
TGTGCCAGCAGTCCCCACGAGAGGGTAACAACGCAGTATTTT
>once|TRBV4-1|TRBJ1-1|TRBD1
CASSRPTGGSAEAFF
TGCGCCAGCAGCCGCCCAACAGGGGGCAGCGCTGAAGCTTTCTTT
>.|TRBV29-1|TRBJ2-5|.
CSVEGIGETQYF
TGCAGCGTTGAGGGAATCGGAGAGACCCAGTACTTC
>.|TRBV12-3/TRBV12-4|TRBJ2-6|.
CASSLRPSGANVLTF
TGTGCCAGCAGTTTGCGGCCGTCTGGGGCCAACGTCCTGACTTTC
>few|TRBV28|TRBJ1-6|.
CASGGPQPSYNSPLHF
TGTGCCAGCGGGGGGCCACAGCCCTCCTATAATTCACCCCTCCACTTT
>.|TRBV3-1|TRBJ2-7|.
CASSIRKRGSYEQYF
TGTGCCAGCTCCATTAGGAAACGGGGATCCTACGAGCAGTACTTC
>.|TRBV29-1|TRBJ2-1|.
CSAYRDEQFF
TGCAGCGCATACCGAGATGAGCAGTTCTTC
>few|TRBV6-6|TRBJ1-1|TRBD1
CASSYLWTGVTTEAFF
TGTGCCAGCAGTTACTTATGGACAGGGGTGACCACTGAAGCTTTCTTT
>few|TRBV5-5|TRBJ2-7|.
CASSHDKYEQYF
TGTGCCAGCAGCCATGACAAGTACGAGCAGTACTTC
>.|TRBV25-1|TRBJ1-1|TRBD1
CASSEFGTENTEAFF
TGTGCCAGCAGTGAGTTCGGGACAGAGAACACTGAAGCTTTCTTT
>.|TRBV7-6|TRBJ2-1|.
CASSLGTNNEQFF
TGTGCCAGCAGCTTAGGTACTAACAATGAGCAGTTCTTC
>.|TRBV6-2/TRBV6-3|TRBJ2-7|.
CASGPSYEQYF
TGTGCCAGCGGGCCGTCCTACGAGCAGTACTTC
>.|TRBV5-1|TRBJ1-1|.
CASSPGGVGDTEAFF
TGCGCCAGCAGCCCTGGTGGGGTAGGGGACACTGAAGCTTTCTTT